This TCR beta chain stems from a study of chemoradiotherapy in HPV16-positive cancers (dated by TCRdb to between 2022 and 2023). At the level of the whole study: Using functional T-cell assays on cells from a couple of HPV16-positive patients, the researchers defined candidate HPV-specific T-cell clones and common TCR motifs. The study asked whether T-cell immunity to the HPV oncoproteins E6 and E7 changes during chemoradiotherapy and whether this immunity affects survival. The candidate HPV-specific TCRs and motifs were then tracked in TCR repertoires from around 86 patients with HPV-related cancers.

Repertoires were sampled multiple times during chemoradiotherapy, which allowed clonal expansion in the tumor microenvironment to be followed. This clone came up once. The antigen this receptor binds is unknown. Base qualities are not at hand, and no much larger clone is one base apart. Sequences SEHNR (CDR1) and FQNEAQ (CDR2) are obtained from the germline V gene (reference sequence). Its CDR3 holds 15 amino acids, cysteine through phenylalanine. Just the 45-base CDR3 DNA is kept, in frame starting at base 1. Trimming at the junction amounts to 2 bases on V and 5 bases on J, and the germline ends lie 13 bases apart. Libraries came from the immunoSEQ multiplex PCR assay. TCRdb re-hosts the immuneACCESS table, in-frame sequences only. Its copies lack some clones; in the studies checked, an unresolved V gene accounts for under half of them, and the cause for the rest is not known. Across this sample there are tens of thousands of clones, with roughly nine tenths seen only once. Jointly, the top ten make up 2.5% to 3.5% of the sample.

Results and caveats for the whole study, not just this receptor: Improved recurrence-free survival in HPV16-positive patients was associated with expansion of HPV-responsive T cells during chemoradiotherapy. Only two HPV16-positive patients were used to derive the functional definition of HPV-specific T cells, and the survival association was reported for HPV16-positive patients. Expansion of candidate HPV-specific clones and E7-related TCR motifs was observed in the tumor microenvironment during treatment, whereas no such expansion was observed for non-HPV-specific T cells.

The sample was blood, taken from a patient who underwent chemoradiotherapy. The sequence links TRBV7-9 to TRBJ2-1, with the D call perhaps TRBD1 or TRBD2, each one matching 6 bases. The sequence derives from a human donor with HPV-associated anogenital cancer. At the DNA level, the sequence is TGTGCCAGCAGCTTAAGTAGGGGGGTCCACAATGAGCAGTTCTTC. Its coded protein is CASSLSRGVHNEQFF.